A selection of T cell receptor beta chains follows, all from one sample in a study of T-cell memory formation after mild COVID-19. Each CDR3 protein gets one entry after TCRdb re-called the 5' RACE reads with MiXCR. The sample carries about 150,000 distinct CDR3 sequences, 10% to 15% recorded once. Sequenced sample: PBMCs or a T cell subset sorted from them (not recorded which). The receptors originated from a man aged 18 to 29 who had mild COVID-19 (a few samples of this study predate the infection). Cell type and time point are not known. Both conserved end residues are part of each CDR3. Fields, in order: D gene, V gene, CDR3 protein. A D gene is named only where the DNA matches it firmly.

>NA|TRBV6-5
CASSYSARLDSPLHF
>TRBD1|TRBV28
CASISQGASYNEQFF
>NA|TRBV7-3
CASSLQPDTQYF
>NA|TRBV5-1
CASSQDSYGELFF
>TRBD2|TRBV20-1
CSASDSGGADTQYF
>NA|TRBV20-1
CSARVGGRTDTQYF
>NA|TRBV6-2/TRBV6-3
CASSYSIWDGYGYTF
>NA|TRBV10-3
CAIRDPQETQYF
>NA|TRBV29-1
CSAEAQGSGNEQFF
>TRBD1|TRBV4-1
CASSQDAPGTGGETQYF
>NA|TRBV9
CASSVGGTSGNTIYF
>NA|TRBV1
CTSSLGTPVEGQFF
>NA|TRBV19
CASSPGVTDTQYF
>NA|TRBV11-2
CASSLTSPNTGELFF